The 21 T cell receptor beta chains below come from one sample, sequenced in a study of cytomegalovirus exposure and HLA in healthy donors (dated by TCRdb to between 2016 and 2019). The library was obtained by the immunoSEQ multiplex PCR assay. For the multiplex PCR, a mixture combining 60 forward primers for TCR Vbeta segments and 13 reverse primers for TCR Jbeta segments was used. Imported from immuneACCESS, the table was reduced by TCRdb to in-frame sequences with V and J called. These copies leave out some clones; in studies compared against another copy, an unresolved V gene accounts for under half, and the cause of the remainder is not known. This sample's table carries 100,000 to 150,000 clones. The top ten clonotypes cover about 2.2% of the sample. Material: PBMCs. The receptors were gathered from a man aged 40-55 years in good health and CMV-seronegative.

The chain recombines TRBV30 with TRBJ2-3, with D perhaps matching TRBD1 (5 bases). The CDR3 covers 13 residues. The V gene's germline CDR1 is GTSNPN and CDR2 SVGIG (reference sequence). With 3 bases removed from V and 5 bases from J, the gap between germline ends came to 12 bases. The CDR3 coding sequence is TGTGCCTGGAGCCAGGGATTGGTAGATACGCAGTATTTT. It yields the protein CAWSQGLVDTQYF.

This chain joins TRBV5-6 and TRBJ1-3; 9 nucleotides agree with TRBD1. CDR1 and CDR2 (germline): SGHDT, YYEEEE. With 0 bases clipped from V and 2 bases from J, the junction kept 6 bases outside the gene matches. The CDR3 is 17 residues long. CDR3 bases: TGTGCCAGCAGCTTGGCGGGACAGGGCCTACCTGGAAACACCATATATTTT. Its translation: CASSLAGQGLPGNTIYF.

The chain has TRBV11-3 and TRBJ2-3, with 8 bases identical to TRBD1. This CDR3 is 16 amino acids long. The trim removed 4 bases at V and 4 bases at J, leaving 10 bases unmatched. Germline CDR1 and CDR2: SGHNT and YENEEA. CDR3 sequence (DNA): TGTGCCAGCAGCTACACAGGGGGGAGGAGGGCAGATACGCAGTATTTT. As protein: CASSYTGGRRADTQYF.

This rearrangement joins TRBV7-2 to TRBJ2-2; the D gene is possibly TRBD2 (5 bases). Germline loops: CDR1 SGHTA, CDR2 FQGNSA. V lost 3 bases and J lost 6, with 11 bases in between. This CDR3 is 14 amino acids long. The CDR3 nucleotides are TGTGCCAGCAGCTTCGGGAAGCGTCCCGGGGAGCTGTTTTTT. Its protein is CASSFGKRPGELFF.

This chain's CDR3 is CASRAETTDTQYF. CDR3 in DNA: TGTGCCAGCAGAGCGGAGACCACAGATACGCAGTATTTT. The chain links TRBV2 to TRBJ2-3; a weak D match, TRBD2 (5 bases). Trimming pared 6 bases from V and 2 bases from J, leaving 9 bases between. In germline, CDR1 is SNHLY, CDR2 FYNNEI. This CDR3 comprises 13 residues.

The chain combines TRBV5-4 with TRBJ2-3, with D maybe TRBD2 (6 bases). CDR1 SGHNT and CDR2 YYREEE come from the germline V gene (reference sequence). Between the trimmed V and J ends, which lost 4 bases and 1 base, there was a span of 19 bases. The CDR3 spans 17 residues. CDR3 loop: CASSPRLAGRGTDTQYF. In DNA form, the CDR3 reads TGTGCCAGCAGCCCGAGATTGGCGGGAAGGGGCACAGATACGCAGTATTTT.

The chain links TRBV6-6 to TRBJ2-7; 12 bases map to TRBD2. The ends lost 7 bases at V and 7 bases at J; junction bases unmatched: 8. This CDR3 has 14 amino acids. Germline V CDR1 and CDR2: MNHNY, SVGAGI (reference sequence). DNA of the CDR3: TGTGCCAGCATCCAGACTAGCGGGAGTCGGGAGCAGTACTTC. Protein sequence: CASIQTSGSREQYF.

The chain has TRBV19 and TRBJ2-7, with 8 bases fitting TRBD1. Trimming cost V 5 bases and J 1 base; bases outside gene matches: 10. The CDR3 consists of 16 residues. CDR1 LNHDA and CDR2 SQIVND come from the germline V gene (reference sequence). The CDR3 sequence is CASSFLPGTGSYEQYF. The CDR3, as DNA: TGTGCCAGTAGTTTCCTTCCCGGGACAGGATCCTACGAGCAGTACTTC.

The V call is TRBV6-5, the J call TRBJ2-7, with D possibly matching TRBD1 (6 bases). V lost 6 bases to trimming and J lost 6 bases, with 15 bases between them. Germline V gene lookup returns CDR1 MNHEY and CDR2 SVGAGI. The length of the CDR3 is 13 residues. The CDR3 nucleotides read TGTGCCAGCAGGAGAAACACAGGGTTCGAGCAGTACTTC. Translation gives CASRRNTGFEQYF.

This chain joins TRBV19 and TRBJ2-7, with 12 positions matching TRBD2. The germline V gene encodes CDR1 LNHDA and CDR2 SQIVND (reference sequence). This CDR3 contains 15 residues. V shed 4 bases and J 1 base; nucleotides not matched to a gene: 2. Written as DNA, the CDR3 is TGTGCCAGTAGTACCCTAGCGGGAGGGTCCTACGAGCAGTACTTC. It is translated as CASSTLAGGSYEQYF.

The chain carries TRBV7-2 and TRBJ2-7; 7 nucleotides line up with TRBD1. Germline V lookup: CDR1 SGHTA, CDR2 FQGNSA. This CDR3 contains 14 residues. Trimming took 2 bases from V and 4 from J; bases not matched to a gene: 5. Written as DNA, the CDR3 is TGTGCCAGCAGCTTATCGGGACAGCTGTACGAGCAGTACTTC. Translation gives CASSLSGQLYEQYF.

The chain links TRBV5-1 to TRBJ1-1, with D tentatively TRBD1 (6 bases). The V and J ends lost 0 bases and 4 bases respectively, with 10 bases between them. This CDR3 has 14 amino acids. Germline assignment: CDR1 SGHRS and CDR2 YFSETQ. The CDR3 sequence: CASSLEGGGTEAFF. The CDR3 region has the DNA TGCGCCAGCAGCTTGGAAGGGGGTGGCACTGAAGCTTTCTTT.

The chain combines TRBV5-1 with TRBJ1-1, with a tentative D call TRBD1 (5 bases). Trimming took 3 bases from V and 2 from J, leaving 11 bases between them. Germline CDR1 and CDR2: SGHRS and YFSETQ. This CDR3 comprises 14 residues. CDR3 coding DNA: TGCGCCAGCAGCTCAACAGGCCTCAACACTGAAGCTTTCTTT. It is translated as CASSSTGLNTEAFF.

V is TRBV7-2 and J is TRBJ1-4; D is possibly TRBD1 (5 bases). The CDR3 spans 15 residues. V lost 5 bases and J lost 0, with 10 bases in between. Germline-derived CDR1 and CDR2 are SGHTA and FQGNSA. The chain's CDR3 is CASSRDSATNEKLFF. CDR3 sequence (DNA): TGTGCCAGCAGCCGCGACAGCGCAACTAATGAAAAACTGTTTTTT.

The V call is TRBV7-9, the J call TRBJ2-7; D perhaps matches TRBD2 (6 bases). CDR3 size: 13 residues. Trimming left V 4 bases short and J 3 bases short, with 10 bases between. Germline V gives CDR1 SEHNR, CDR2 FQNEAQ (reference sequence). The CDR3 sequence is CASSSSSVYEQYF. DNA of the CDR3: TGTGCCAGCAGCTCATCTAGCGTCTACGAGCAGTACTTC.

This rearrangement joins TRBV14 to TRBJ1-2; 8 bases align to TRBD1. CDR1 and CDR2 from the germline V gene are SGHDN and FVKESK. This CDR3 has 15 residues. V dropped 1 base and J dropped 6; count of bases not matched to a gene: 7. This CDR3 is CASSQALGQGHGYTF. Here the CDR3 DNA reads TGTGCCAGCAGCCAAGCACTAGGACAGGGCCATGGCTACACCTTC.

This chain joins TRBV29-1 and TRBJ2-5; D may be TRBD2 (5 bases). V lost 8 bases and J lost 0, with 7 bases in between. Germline assignment: CDR1 SQVTM and CDR2 ANQGSEA. This CDR3 is built from 11 residues. The CDR3 region is CSSGNQETQYF. CDR3 bases: TGCAGCTCGGGGAACCAAGAGACCCAGTACTTC. The full variable domain, with the rest looked up from reference TRBV29-1 and TRBJ2-5, is SAVISQKPSRDICQRGTSLTIQCQVDSQVTMMFWYRQQPGQSLTLIATANQGSEATYESGFVIDKFPISRPNLTFSTLTVSNMSPEDSSIYLCSSGNQETQYFGPGTRLLVL.

This chain links TRBV7-2 with TRBJ2-3; D may be TRBD2 (6 bases). CDR3 size: 15 residues. Germline V gives CDR1 SGHTA, CDR2 FQGNSA. Trimming cost V 4 bases and J 0 bases, with 11 bases left between them. The CDR3 DNA follows: TGTGCCAGCAGCTCGTCGGGACTGAGCACAGATACGCAGTATTTT. Protein: CASSSSGLSTDTQYF.

J is TRBJ1-1 and V is TRBV5-5; TRBD1 agrees at 7 bases. Trimming took 0 bases from V and 0 from J; bases not matched to a gene: 2. Germline V lookup: CDR1 SGHKS, CDR2 YYEKEE (reference sequence). The CDR3 consists of 15 residues. The CDR3 coding sequence is TGTGCCAGCAGCTTGGAAACAGGGGTGAACACTGAAGCTTTCTTT. Translated, it gives CASSLETGVNTEAFF.

The V gene is TRBV11-3, the J gene TRBJ2-1, with 8 nucleotides matching TRBD2. V shed 6 bases and J 2 bases; nucleotides not matched to a gene: 6. Germline V CDR1 and CDR2: SGHNT, YENEEA. The length of the CDR3 is 15 residues. CDR3 nucleotide sequence: TGTGCCAGCAGGAAGCGGGAGCCGACCTACAATGAGCAGTTCTTC. Translation: CASRKREPTYNEQFF.

This chain uses TRBV5-1 with TRBJ2-5, with 7 bases that match TRBD1. The CDR3 is 14 residues long. Losses at the gene ends were 1 base for V and 1 base for J; bases not matched to a gene: 1. Germline lookup yields CDR1 SGHRS and CDR2 YFSETQ. CDR3: CASSLYRGQETQYF. The DNA for the CDR3 is TGCGCCAGCAGCTTGTACAGGGGCCAAGAGACCCAGTACTTC.